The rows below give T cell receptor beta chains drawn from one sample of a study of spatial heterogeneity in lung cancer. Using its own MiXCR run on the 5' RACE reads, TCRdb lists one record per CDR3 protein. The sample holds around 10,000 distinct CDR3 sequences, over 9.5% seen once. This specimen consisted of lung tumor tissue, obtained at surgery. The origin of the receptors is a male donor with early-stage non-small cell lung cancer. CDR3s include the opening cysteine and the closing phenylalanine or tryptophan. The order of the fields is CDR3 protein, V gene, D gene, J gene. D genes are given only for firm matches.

cdr3_aa: CASTGGTRDTIYF; v_call: TRBV10-3; d_call: TRBD1; j_call: TRBJ1-3
cdr3_aa: CSARENRGFNNSPLHF; v_call: TRBV20-1; d_call: TRBD1; j_call: TRBJ1-6
cdr3_aa: CASSSLRDGYGYTF; v_call: TRBV28; d_call: -; j_call: TRBJ1-2
cdr3_aa: CAWTRQETQYF; v_call: TRBV30; d_call: -; j_call: TRBJ2-5
cdr3_aa: CSANSGGSYNEQFF; v_call: TRBV20-1; d_call: TRBD2; j_call: TRBJ2-1
cdr3_aa: CASSSGTLTGELFF; v_call: TRBV5-1; d_call: -; j_call: TRBJ2-2
cdr3_aa: CASSPPTGQNQPQHF; v_call: TRBV28; d_call: -; j_call: TRBJ1-5
cdr3_aa: CSARSRVTYNEQFF; v_call: TRBV20-1; d_call: -; j_call: TRBJ2-1
cdr3_aa: CASSLAPSGGGQETQYF; v_call: TRBV7-2; d_call: TRBD2; j_call: TRBJ2-5
cdr3_aa: CASSETGTYNSPLHF; v_call: TRBV3-1; d_call: -; j_call: TRBJ1-6
cdr3_aa: CASRYQETQYF; v_call: TRBV2; d_call: -; j_call: TRBJ2-5
cdr3_aa: CASSGFLVLETQYF; v_call: TRBV5-8; d_call: -; j_call: TRBJ2-5
cdr3_aa: CASSQDLQVGSNQPQHF; v_call: TRBV4-3; d_call: -; j_call: TRBJ1-5
cdr3_aa: CASTSANEKLFF; v_call: TRBV28; d_call: -; j_call: TRBJ1-4
cdr3_aa: CASSLDADRGWYEQYF; v_call: TRBV5-1; d_call: TRBD1; j_call: TRBJ2-7
cdr3_aa: CASSPTGTRSEQYF; v_call: TRBV4-3; d_call: TRBD2; j_call: TRBJ2-7
cdr3_aa: CSVVREPNTEAFF; v_call: TRBV29-1; d_call: -; j_call: TRBJ1-1
cdr3_aa: CASSHGTEYNSPLHF; v_call: TRBV28; d_call: -; j_call: TRBJ1-6
cdr3_aa: CASSYEGRNQPQHF; v_call: TRBV6-2/TRBV6-3; d_call: -; j_call: TRBJ1-5
cdr3_aa: CASSPAGPRNYEQYF; v_call: TRBV5-1; d_call: -; j_call: TRBJ2-7
cdr3_aa: CASARAPMNTEAFF; v_call: TRBV6-5; d_call: -; j_call: TRBJ1-1
cdr3_aa: CASSPTGGQETQYF; v_call: TRBV5-4; d_call: TRBD1; j_call: TRBJ2-5
cdr3_aa: CASSSRTGRNTEAFF; v_call: TRBV6-5; d_call: TRBD1; j_call: TRBJ1-1
cdr3_aa: CASSGQGYDSPLHF; v_call: TRBV18; d_call: TRBD1; j_call: TRBJ1-6
cdr3_aa: CAIGTGNTGELFF; v_call: TRBV6-5; d_call: TRBD1; j_call: TRBJ2-2
cdr3_aa: CASLESGPNYGYTF; v_call: TRBV28; d_call: -; j_call: TRBJ1-2
cdr3_aa: CASSQDYAGGNTGELFF; v_call: TRBV4-1; d_call: TRBD2; j_call: TRBJ2-2
cdr3_aa: CASSLVAGSSYEQYF; v_call: TRBV5-1; d_call: -; j_call: TRBJ2-7
cdr3_aa: CSVEDLGGYTF; v_call: TRBV29-1; d_call: -; j_call: TRBJ1-2